This paragraph covers one TCR beta chain sequence. Its antigen is currently unknown. Sequenced by immunoSEQ multiplex PCR; TCRdb stores in-frame clones only, minus some. The sample lists approximately 5,000 clones, over 75% occurring once. The sample originates from a study of brain metastases from non-small cell lung cancer. General study points: Expanded T-cell clones appeared in about 70% of brain metastases over primaries. Brain metastases had lower T-cell infiltration than primary tumors. Brain metastases shared most TCR repertoire with primaries, with sparse T cells.

V shed 6 bases, J shed 14 bases, and the junction held 12 bases outside the gene matches. This CDR3 has 14 amino acids. Per germline, CDR1 SGHAT and CDR2 FQNNGV. Sequencing used primary lung tumor tissue. The receptor was derived from a donor aged 40 or older with non-small cell lung cancer. The chain recombines TRBV11-2 with TRBJ2-1; the match to TRBD2 covers 11 bases. The CDR3 loop reads CASRYTGTSGREFF. In DNA form, the CDR3 reads TGTGCCAGCAGGTACACCGGGACTAGCGGTCGGGAGTTCTTC.